Following are 21 T cell receptor beta chains from one sample sequenced in a study of beta chain features in type 1 diabetes. Study observations and caveats: Significant though moderate, a shortening of TCRB CDR3s appeared in all four CD4+ subsets of Type 1 diabetes patients.

These receptors have no known antigen. The investigators reverse transcribed all of the isolated RNA, so they sequenced expressed TCRB transcripts. Method: immunoSEQ multiplex PCR; TCRdb's copy keeps in-frame clones and lacks some. This table has 630,000 or so clones, more than 12% appearing once. Sequenced sample: naive CD4+ T cells from blood. These receptors all come from a man aged 18-30 years with type 1 diabetes.

V and J are TRBV30 and TRBJ1-2; D gene uncertain. Per germline, CDR1 GTSNPN and CDR2 SVGIG (reference sequence). The CDR3 runs 11 residues. V lost 4 bases, J lost 6 bases, and 9 bases lay in between. The DNA for the CDR3 is TGTGCCTGGAACAGAAACGATGGCTACACCTTC. Its protein is CAWNRNDGYTF.

The chain recombines TRBV5-1 with TRBJ2-7; D might be TRBD2 (5 bases). Germline CDR1 is SGHRS and CDR2 is YFSETQ. The CDR3 is 14 amino acids. V lost 0 bases to trimming and J lost 0 bases, with 7 bases between them. The CDR3 DNA is TGCGCCAGCAGCTTGGGTGACTACTCCTACGAGCAGTACTTC. This encodes CASSLGDYSYEQYF.

The chain uses TRBV6-5 and TRBJ2-5; maybe TRBD2 (5 bases). V lost 7 bases and J 1 base, leaving 13 bases between the germline ends. Germline CDR1 is MNHEY and CDR2 is SVGAGI. The CDR3 consists of 14 residues. CDR3 sequence (DNA): TGTGCCAGCACCCCTCGGGGTAGCCAAGAGACCCAGTACTTC. Translated, it gives CASTPRGSQETQYF.

This clone was counted between two and nine times. This chain joins TRBV20-1 and TRBJ2-7; D possibly corresponds to TRBD2 (6 bases). V lost 3 bases and J 7 bases, leaving 10 bases between the germline ends. The germline gives CDR1 DFQATT, CDR2 SNEGSKA (reference sequence). The CDR3 covers 11 residues. CDR3: CSASTGGEQYF. For the CDR3, the DNA is TGCAGTGCTAGTACAGGAGGGGAGCAGTACTTC.

In this sample, this clone turned up a few times. The rearrangement uses TRBV14 and TRBJ2-7, with 7 bases fitting TRBD2. There are 14 residues in the CDR3. V lost 4 bases, J lost 2 bases, and 5 bases stayed unmatched. CDR1 is SGHDN, CDR2 FVKESK, per germline. This CDR3 reads CASSPNSGPYEQYF. CDR3 bases: TGTGCCAGCAGCCCGAATAGCGGGCCCTACGAGCAGTACTTC.

This clone was detected a few times. The V call is TRBV7-2, the J call TRBJ1-6, with a tentative D call TRBD1 (5 bases). Per germline, CDR1 SGHTA and CDR2 FQGNSA. Trimming took off 5 bases at V and 2 bases at J, with 22 bases between the two ends. There are 19 residues in the CDR3. The CDR3 nucleotides are TGTGCCAGCAGCCCCCTGGGACTGAGTGATGGCACCTATAATTCACCCCTCCACTTT. This codes for CASSPLGLSDGTYNSPLHF. The full variable domain, rest sourced from reference TRBV7-2 and TRBJ1-6, is GAGVSQSPSNKVTEKGKDVELRCDPISGHTALYWYRQSLGQGLEFLIYFQGNSAPDKSGLPSDRFSAERTGGSVSTLTIQRTQQEDSAVYLCASSPLGLSDGTYNSPLHFGNGTRLTVT.

Turning to this clone: Other DNA sequences in the same sample also yield this CDR3. The chain carries TRBV20-1 and TRBJ2-5, with D uncertain. CDR3 length: 10 amino acids. Germline CDR1 reads DFQATT; CDR2 reads SNEGSKA (reference sequence). The V end was cut by 3 bases, the J end by 4 bases, with 3 bases between. The CDR3 region has the DNA TGCAGTGCTAGCGGAGAGACCCAGTACTTC. Residues: CSASGETQYF.

The chain couples TRBV6-1 to TRBJ1-5; D unclear. CDR1 and CDR2 from the germline V gene are MNHNS and SASEGT. This CDR3 comprises 15 residues. V was shortened by 5 bases and J by 7 bases, with 18 bases between the two germline ends. The CDR3: CASSPAVPGGQPQHF. The DNA for the CDR3 is TGTGCCAGCAGTCCCGCTGTGCCGGGAGGACAGCCCCAGCATTTT.

This clone was recorded a few times. The sample contains more than one DNA sequence encoding this CDR3. The rearrangement joins TRBV5-1 to TRBJ2-5; D ambiguous. The CDR3 has 14 residues. Trimming took 0 bases from V and 1 from J, leaving 7 bases between them. Germline-derived CDR1 and CDR2 are SGHRS and YFSETQ. This CDR3 reads CASSLVRAQETQYF. The CDR3 bases are TGCGCCAGCAGCTTGGTACGGGCCCAAGAGACCCAGTACTTC.

This chain uses TRBV6-6 with TRBJ2-3, with TRBD2 matching over 9 bases. The CDR3 contains 14 residues. The J segment lost 3 bases and the V segment lost 7 bases, leaving 5 bases of the junction unmatched. CDR1 is MNHNY, CDR2 SVGAGI, per germline (reference sequence). Here the CDR3 DNA reads TGTGCCAGCACCCTAGCGGGAAGGACAGATACGCAGTATTTT. Encoded protein: CASTLAGRTDTQYF.

J is TRBJ1-5 and V is TRBV30; D uncertain. CDR3 length: 13 residues. Germline-derived CDR1 and CDR2 are GTSNPN and SVGIG (reference sequence). V was clipped by 1 base and J by 7 bases, with 11 bases between them. CDR3 in amino acids: CAWSGDTQQPQHF. DNA of the CDR3: TGTGCCTGGAGTGGAGACACGCAACAGCCCCAGCATTTT. Full variable domain (remainder filled in from reference TRBV30 and TRBJ1-5): SQTIHQWPATLVQPVGSPLSLECTVEGTSNPNLYWYRQAAGRGLQLLFYSVGIGQISSEVPQNLSASRPQDRQFILSSKKLLLSDSGFYLCAWSGDTQQPQHFGDGTRLSIL.

This chain uses TRBV19 with TRBJ1-5; 7 bases are a match to TRBD1. Germline trimming cut 2 bases from V and 3 bases from J; bases unmatched to any gene: 7. Germline V gene data show CDR1 as LNHDA and CDR2 as SQIVND (reference sequence). The CDR3 totals 16 residues. The CDR3 DNA follows: TGTGCCAGTAGTATAAGGCCAGGGGGTGTCAATCAGCCCCAGCATTTT. It codes for CASSIRPGGVNQPQHF.

The chain joins TRBV5-1 to TRBJ2-1, with TRBD2 identical over 10 bases. The germline V gene has CDR1 SGHRS and CDR2 YFSETQ. Trimming at V came to 3 bases and at J to 6 bases, leaving 12 bases not matched to a gene. The CDR3 covers 17 residues. This chain's CDR3 is CASSSNPTSGTLNEQFF. DNA for the CDR3: TGCGCCAGCAGCTCCAATCCTACTAGCGGGACTCTCAATGAGCAGTTCTTC.

The chain links TRBV18 to TRBJ2-5; a weak D match, TRBD2 (6 bases). The CDR3 covers 13 residues. Germline CDR1 KGHSH, CDR2 LQKENI. Trimming removed 6 bases from V and 3 bases from J, with 11 bases in between. CDR3 region: CASSTLAEETQYF. In DNA form, the CDR3 reads TGTGCCAGCTCGACACTAGCTGAAGAGACCCAGTACTTC. Full variable domain (missing parts from reference TRBV18 and TRBJ2-5): NAGVMQNPRHLVRRRGQEARLRCSPMKGHSHVYWYRQLPEEGLKFMVYLQKENIIDESGMPKERFSAEFPKEGPSILRIQQVVRGDSAAYFCASSTLAEETQYFGPGTRLLVL.

The gene calls are TRBV6-5 and TRBJ1-4; D is unclear. Germline CDR1 reads MNHEY; CDR2 reads SVGAGI. This CDR3 has 13 amino acids. Trimming removed 8 bases from V and 0 bases from J, with 7 bases in between. The CDR3 coding sequence is TGTGCCAGCGCACCTGCAACTAATGAAAAACTGTTTTTT. The encoded protein is CASAPATNEKLFF.

The chain has TRBV4-1 and TRBJ1-4; possible D gene TRBD1, 6 bases. Trimming shortened V by 4 bases and J by 6 bases, and 15 bases separated the two germline ends. CDR1 and CDR2 from the germline V gene are MGHRA and YSYEKL. This CDR3 is 15 amino acids long. The CDR3 DNA reads as TGCGCCAGCAGCCTCGAGGGGGAGCCCGATGAAAAACTGTTTTTT. Translated: CASSLEGEPDEKLFF.

The chain joins TRBV29-1 to TRBJ2-2; D gene ambiguous. There are 13 residues in the CDR3. V lost 5 bases, J lost 2 bases, and 9 bases lay in between. The germline V gene has CDR1 SQVTM and CDR2 ANQGSEA. This CDR3 reads CSVRQSNTGELFF. The CDR3 coding sequence is TGCAGCGTTAGGCAGTCTAACACCGGGGAGCTGTTTTTT.

The table lists this clone with a few counts. The chain has TRBV29-1 and TRBJ1-3; D is ambiguous. Germline V lookup: CDR1 SQVTM, CDR2 ANQGSEA. The CDR3 totals 16 residues. The ends were cut back, 0 bases at V and 0 bases at J, with 12 bases in the middle. This CDR3 reads CSVEDRGGYSGNTIYF. The CDR3 nucleotides read TGCAGCGTTGAAGATCGAGGAGGGTACTCTGGAAACACCATATATTTT.

This clone was detected a few times. This CDR3 reads CASSVEAQGAKTQYF. As DNA, the CDR3 is TGTGCCAGCAGCGTAGAGGCCCAGGGGGCAAAGACCCAGTACTTC. The genes are TRBV9 and TRBJ2-5; 8 nucleotides match TRBD1. Per germline, CDR1 SGDLS and CDR2 YYNGEE. V shed 0 bases and J 6 bases; nucleotides not matched to a gene: 7. The CDR3 is made up of 15 amino acids.

This clone has more than one count but fewer than ten. The chain carries TRBV5-1 and TRBJ2-5, with TRBD2 matching over 8 bases. This CDR3 is 14 amino acids long. Germline V CDR1 and CDR2: SGHRS, YFSETQ. V was clipped by 4 bases and J by 5 bases; unmatched bases: 7. CDR3 bases: TGCGCCAGCAGCGATAGGACTAGCTTGGAGACCCAGTACTTC. It is translated as CASSDRTSLETQYF.

This clone has a handful of counts. V usage is TRBV7-3 and J usage is TRBJ1-1; 8 bases are shared with TRBD1. Germline loops: CDR1 SGHTA, CDR2 FQGTGA. This CDR3 contains 16 residues. V shed 6 bases, J shed 3 bases, and the junction held 12 bases outside the gene matches. The CDR3 spells CASSPGTGPPDTEAFF. The CDR3 nucleotides read TGTGCCAGCAGTCCCGGGACAGGCCCGCCTGACACTGAAGCTTTCTTT.